The TCR beta chain described here comes from a study of T cell responses to AZD1222 COVID-19 vaccine. Whole-study findings and limits: Seropositivity was recorded at baseline in only a handful of AZD1222 recipients. Reportedly, nearly half the spike-specific TCRs target unmutated variant regions.

Turning to this clone: Its antigen remains unidentified.

V lost 2 bases to trimming and J lost 6 bases, with 9 bases between them. This CDR3 spans 13 amino acids. Germline V gene sequence: CDR1 SEHNR, CDR2 FQNEAQ (reference sequence). The table came from immunoSEQ multiplex PCR; TCRdb's copy has only in-frame clones and leaves some out. The repertoire consists of about 120,000 clones, with more than 75% occurring once and the leading ten covering more than 20%. This TCR derives from an adult in good health. The J gene is TRBJ2-3, the V gene TRBV7-9, with a possible D match to TRBD1 (5 bases). The sequencing used peripheral blood, collected on day 0 of AZD1222 vaccination. CDR3 sequence reads: CASSLTQADTQYF. CDR3 nucleotide sequence: TGTGCCAGCAGCTTAACACAGGCCGATACGCAGTATTTT. The full variable domain, completed using reference TRBV7-9 and TRBJ2-3, is DTGVSQNPRHKITKRGQNVTFRCDPISEHNRLYWYRQTLGQGPEFLTYFQNEAQLEKSRLLSDRFSAERPKGSFSTLEIQRTEQGDSAMYLCASSLTQADTQYFGPGTRLTVL.